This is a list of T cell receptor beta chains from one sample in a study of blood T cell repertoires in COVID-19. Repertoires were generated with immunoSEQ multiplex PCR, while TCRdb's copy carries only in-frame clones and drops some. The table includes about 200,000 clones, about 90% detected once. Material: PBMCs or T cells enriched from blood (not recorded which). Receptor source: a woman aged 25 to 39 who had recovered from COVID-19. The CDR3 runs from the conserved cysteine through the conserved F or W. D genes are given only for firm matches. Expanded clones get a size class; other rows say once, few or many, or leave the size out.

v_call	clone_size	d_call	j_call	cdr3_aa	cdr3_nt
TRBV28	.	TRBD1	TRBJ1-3	CASSLQRTGGRNTIYF	TGTGCCAGCAGTCTCCAGCGGACAGGGGGGAGAAACACCATATATTTT
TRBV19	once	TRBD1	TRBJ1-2	CASSIHSRQGARSFYGYTF	TGTGCCAGTAGTATACACTCAAGGCAGGGGGCCCGGAGTTTCTATGGCTACACCTTC
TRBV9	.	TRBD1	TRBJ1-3	CASSRGTAGNTIYF	TGTGCCAGCAGCAGAGGGACAGCCGGAAACACCATATATTTT
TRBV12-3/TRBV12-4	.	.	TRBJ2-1	CASTLETRGKQFF	TGTGCCAGCACCCTCGAGACTCGCGGGAAGCAGTTCTTC
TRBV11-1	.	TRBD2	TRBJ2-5	CASSYGASGGEETQYF	TGTGCCAGCAGTTATGGGGCTAGCGGGGGGGAAGAGACCCAGTACTTC
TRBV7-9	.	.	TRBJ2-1	CASSPLVTGLKGDEQFF	TGTGCCAGCAGCCCCTTGGTAACAGGGTTGAAGGGCGATGAGCAGTTCTTC
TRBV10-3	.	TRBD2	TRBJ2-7	CAISESKFFGTSGYEQYF	TGTGCCATCAGTGAGAGTAAATTCTTCGGGACTAGCGGATACGAGCAGTACTTC
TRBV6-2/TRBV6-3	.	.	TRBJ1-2	CASSYSLSSNYGYTF	TGTGCCAGCAGTTACTCGCTCAGTTCTAACTATGGCTACACCTTC
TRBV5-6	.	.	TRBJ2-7	CASSTRPRNYEQYF	TGTGCCAGCAGCACTCGGCCTAGGAACTACGAGCAGTACTTC
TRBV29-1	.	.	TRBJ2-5	CSVAWRGLGETQYF	TGCAGCGTAGCTTGGCGGGGGCTGGGAGAGACCCAGTACTTC
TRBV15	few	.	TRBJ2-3	CATSIADTQYF	TGTGCCACCAGCATCGCAGATACGCAGTATTTT
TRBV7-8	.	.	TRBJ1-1	CASSKAVQGNLAFF	TGTGCCAGCAGCAAAGCCGTACAGGGAAACTTGGCTTTCTTT
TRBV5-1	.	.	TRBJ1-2	CASSLAGGLGYGYTF	TGCGCCAGCAGCTTGGCCGGGGGGCTGGGATATGGCTACACCTTC
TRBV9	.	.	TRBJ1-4	CASSPPAGAGEKLFF	TGTGCCAGCAGCCCCCCCGCGGGGGCTGGCGAAAAACTGTTTTTT
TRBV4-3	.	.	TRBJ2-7	CASSQDSYEQYF	TGCGCCAGCAGCCAGGACAGCTACGAGCAGTACTTC
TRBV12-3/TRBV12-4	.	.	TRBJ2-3	CASSRPYTDTQYF	TGTGCCAGTAGCAGACCGTACACAGATACGCAGTATTTT
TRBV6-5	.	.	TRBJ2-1	CASSYSESSYNEQFF	TGTGCCAGCAGTTACTCAGAGAGTTCCTACAATGAGCAGTTCTTC
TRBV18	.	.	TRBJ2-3	CASSPSVLTTQYF	TGTGCCAGCTCGCCGTCAGTCCTTACTACGCAGTATTTT
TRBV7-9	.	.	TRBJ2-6	CASSSPGQSSGANVLTF	TGTGCCAGCAGCTCCCCGGGACAATCGTCTGGGGCCAACGTCCTGACTTTC
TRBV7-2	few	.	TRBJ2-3	CASSSVFTDTQYF	TGTGCCAGCAGCTCGGTCTTCACAGATACGCAGTATTTT
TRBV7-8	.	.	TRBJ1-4	CASSSTDATNEKLFF	TGTGCCAGCAGCTCGACAGACGCAACTAATGAAAAACTGTTTTTT
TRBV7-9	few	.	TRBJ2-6	CASRLAGANVLTF	TGTGCCAGCAGGCTAGCTGGGGCCAACGTCCTGACTTTC